Shown below are 12 T cell receptor beta chains from a single sample sequenced in a study of blood T cell repertoires in COVID-19. Repertoires were generated with immunoSEQ multiplex PCR, while TCRdb's copy carries only in-frame clones and drops some. The data hold 190,000 or so clones, with approximately 90% observed a single time. Sequencing input: peripheral blood. The receptors stem from a woman between 18 and 29 years old who had recovered from COVID-19.

This chain connects TRBV7-2 to TRBJ2-3, with D perhaps matching TRBD2 (6 bases). Germline V gene lookup returns CDR1 SGHTA and CDR2 FQGNSA. The V and J ends lost 1 base and 0 bases respectively, with 14 bases between them. This CDR3 has 17 amino acids. The CDR3 nucleotides are TGTGCCAGCAGCTTAGTGGGCGTTAGCGGCAGCACAGATACGCAGTATTTT. Amino acids: CASSLVGVSGSTDTQYF.

In its sample, this clone was seen a few times. The chain carries TRBV9 and TRBJ2-5, with TRBD1 matching 7 bases. Germline CDR1 SGDLS, CDR2 YYNGEE. The V and J ends lost 3 bases and 3 bases, in that order; junction bases with no gene match: 2. There are 13 residues in the CDR3. The chain's CDR3 is CASSAGQKETQYF. DNA of the CDR3: TGTGCCAGCAGCGCGGGACAGAAAGAGACCCAGTACTTC.

DNA of the CDR3: TGCGCCAGCAGCCAAGGACCCGGACAGGGAGGGGGGCCTAACTATGGCTACACCTTC. Its translation is CASSQGPGQGGGPNYGYTF. This sequence joins TRBV4-1 and TRBJ1-2; 8 bases map to TRBD1. Unmatched junction bases numbered 13, after V lost 1 base and J lost 0 bases. The length of the CDR3 is 19 residues. In germline, CDR1 is MGHRA, CDR2 YSYEKL.

This rearrangement joins TRBV18 to TRBJ1-3; 8 positions match TRBD1. Trimming took 5 bases from V and 4 from J; bases not matched to a gene: 7. The CDR3 totals 15 residues. The V gene's germline CDR1 is KGHSH and CDR2 LQKENI. The CDR3 reads CASSEDRGSGNTIYF. The CDR3 coding sequence is TGTGCCAGCTCAGAAGACAGGGGCTCCGGAAACACCATATATTTT.

This chain uses TRBV6-2 or TRBV6-3 with TRBJ2-1; 13 bases agree with TRBD2. Per germline, CDR1 MNHEY and CDR2 SVGEGT. J was trimmed by 9 bases and V by 2 bases; bases with no gene match: 7. This CDR3 has 16 amino acids. As DNA, the CDR3 is TGTGCCAGCAGTTACCCGGCGGGACTAGCGGGAACTGAGCAGTTCTTC. Protein product: CASSYPAGLAGTEQFF.

This chain joins TRBV18 and TRBJ2-7; D is ambiguous. The V end was cut by 8 bases, the J end by 4 bases, with 12 bases between. The CDR3 totals 12 residues. The germline V gene encodes CDR1 KGHSH and CDR2 LQKENI. The CDR3 sequence: CASAEASYEQYF. The CDR3 nucleotides are TGTGCCAGCGCGGAAGCGTCGTACGAGCAGTACTTC.

This chain joins TRBV4-3 and TRBJ2-3; 12 bases map to TRBD1. The CDR3 runs to 16 residues. Unmatched junction bases numbered 4, after V lost 0 bases and J lost 6 bases. Germline loops: CDR1 LGHNA, CDR2 YSLEER. CDR3 DNA sequence: TGCGCCAGCAGCCAAGAGGAGGGACAGGGGGCCGATACGCAGTATTTT. It translates to CASSQEEGQGADTQYF.

The V gene is TRBV2, the J gene TRBJ2-5; 10 positions match TRBD1. The trim removed 7 bases at V and 6 bases at J, leaving 8 bases unmatched. The CDR3 loop spans 14 amino acids. CDR1 SNHLY and CDR2 FYNNEI come from the germline V gene. CDR3 sequence (DNA): TGTGCCAGCATCCCGACAGGGGGCACGAAGACCCAGTACTTC. Protein: CASIPTGGTKTQYF. Combining the CDR3 with reference TRBV2 and TRBJ2-5 gives the whole variable domain EPEVTQTPSHQVTQMGQEVILRCVPISNHLYFYWYRQILGQKVEFLVSFYNNEISEKSEIFDDQFSVERPDGSNFTLKIRSTKLEDSAMYFCASIPTGGTKTQYFGPGTRLLVL.

This clone was seen only once. This rearrangement joins TRBV9 to TRBJ2-2, with D maybe TRBD2 (6 bases). CDR1 SGDLS and CDR2 YYNGEE come from the germline V gene. The CDR3 is 15 residues long. V was pared by 3 bases and J by 1 base, with 10 bases between. The CDR3 reads CASSDTGVNTGELFF. Here the CDR3 DNA reads TGTGCCAGCAGCGACACGGGGGTGAACACCGGGGAGCTGTTTTTT.

In its sample, this clone was seen once. The chain combines TRBV7-2 with TRBJ1-1; 9 nucleotides match TRBD1. This CDR3 is built from 12 residues. The germline V gene has CDR1 SGHTA and CDR2 FQGNSA. The junction had 2 bases not matched to a gene; V was cut back by 6 bases and J by 6 bases. Written as DNA, the CDR3 is TGTGCCAGCAGGGACAGGGGCCCTGAAGCTTTCTTT. Its protein is CASRDRGPEAFF.

The V call is TRBV5-1, the J call TRBJ1-6; unclear D gene. This CDR3 is 13 amino acids long. Per germline, CDR1 SGHRS and CDR2 YFSETQ. Trimming took off 1 base at V and 8 bases at J, with 7 bases between the two ends. CDR3 in amino acids: CASSLTVDSPLHF. DNA of the CDR3: TGCGCCAGCAGCTTGACGGTCGATTCACCCCTCCACTTT.

The V and J genes are TRBV4-1 and TRBJ1-4, with 7 positions matching TRBD1. CDR1 and CDR2 (germline): MGHRA, YSYEKL. The CDR3 contains 15 residues. V was clipped by 4 bases and J by 4 bases; unmatched bases: 6. The CDR3 spells CASSPPGTVNEKLFF. The CDR3 nucleotides read TGCGCCAGCAGCCCCCCCGGGACAGTTAATGAAAAACTGTTTTTT.